A single sample is the source of the 10 T cell receptor beta chains below, sequenced in a study of blood T cell repertoires in COVID-19 (dated by TCRdb to 2018 to 2020). The library was made by the immunoSEQ multiplex PCR assay. This immuneACCESS table, as held by TCRdb, lists in-frame sequences with V and J called but not all clones. Of the missing ones, under half trace to an unresolved V gene in checked studies; the others have no known cause. The sample yields some 300,000 clones; about 82% were counted once. 4.1% of the sample rests with the top ten. Sequences were obtained from peripheral blood. The source is a woman between 45 and 60 years old with active or convalescent COVID-19.

V usage is TRBV5-1 and J usage is TRBJ1-2, with 7 bases lining up with TRBD1. The CDR3 length is 14 residues. CDR1 SGHRS and CDR2 YFSETQ come from the germline V gene. With 4 bases clipped from V and 6 bases from J, the junction kept 9 bases outside the gene matches. In nucleotides, the CDR3 is TGCGCCAGCAGCACGAGACAGGGTCGACATGGCTACACCTTC. It encodes CASSTRQGRHGYTF. Variable domain in full (rest from reference TRBV5-1 and TRBJ1-2): KAGVTQTPRYLIKTRGQQVTLSCSPISGHRSVSWYQQTPGQGLQFLFEYFSETQRNKGNFPGRFSGRQFSNSRSEMNVSTLELGDSALYLCASSTRQGRHGYTFGSGTRLTVV.

The J gene is TRBJ1-2, the V gene TRBV12-3 or TRBV12-4; D call uncertain. CDR3 length equals 12 residues. The V end was cut by 3 bases, the J end by 6 bases, with 8 bases between. CDR3 amino acids: CASSLREHGYTF. CDR3 coding DNA: TGTGCCAGCAGTTTGAGGGAGCATGGCTACACCTTC.

The V and J genes are TRBV5-1 and TRBJ1-4; D is undetermined. Germline values: CDR1 SGHRS, CDR2 YFSETQ. This CDR3 contains 15 residues. Trimming took 4 bases from V and 0 from J, leaving 10 bases between them. CDR3 residues: CASSVTSATNEKLFF. The CDR3 DNA follows: TGCGCCAGCAGCGTAACAAGTGCAACTAATGAAAAACTGTTTTTT.

This clone was detected once. The chain is built from TRBV29-1 and TRBJ2-1, with 9 nucleotides matching TRBD1. Germline V gene sequence: CDR1 SQVTM, CDR2 ANQGSEA. The CDR3 is made up of 13 amino acids. J gave up 9 bases and V 7 bases, and 10 bases lay outside the gene matches. CDR3 region: CSDRTGDGGEQFF. CDR3 coding DNA: TGCAGCGATCGGACAGGGGACGGGGGTGAGCAGTTCTTC.

Notes on this clone: This CDR3 is also generated by other DNA sequences in the sample. This sequence joins TRBV5-1 and TRBJ1-1, with a weak D call TRBD1 (5 bases). This CDR3 spans 16 amino acids. Trimming removed 10 bases at V and 4 bases at J, with 26 bases between. Germline CDR1 is SGHRS and CDR2 is YFSETQ. As DNA, the CDR3 is TGCGCCGGAGTAAAGGGGCTGGGCGGGAGTAGCACTGAAGCTTTCTTT. It specifies CAGVKGLGGSSTEAFF.

The rearrangement joins TRBV7-9 to TRBJ2-1; 8 bases agree with TRBD2. The CDR3 sequence is 17 residues long. V shed 5 bases and J 0 bases; nucleotides not matched to a gene: 9. The germline V gene has CDR1 SEHNR and CDR2 FQNEAQ (reference sequence). This CDR3 is CASSPLGSGSSYNEQFF. CDR3 DNA: TGTGCCAGCAGCCCACTAGGGAGCGGGAGCTCCTACAATGAGCAGTTCTTC.

This chain links TRBV21-1 with TRBJ2-7; the table's D call, TRBD2, was not checked against the DNA. TRBV21-1 is a pseudogene segment. The CDR3 totals 15 residues. The CDR3 region is CASSKCLAGLYEQYF. CDR3 nucleotide sequence: TGTGCCAGCAGCAAATGCCTAGCGGGTTTGTACGAGCAGTACTTC.

The genes are TRBV2 and TRBJ1-4; D possibly corresponds to TRBD1 (6 bases). The CDR3 runs to 13 residues. Between the trimmed V and J ends, which lost 6 bases and 11 bases, there was a span of 16 bases. Germline V gene data show CDR1 as SNHLY and CDR2 as FYNNEI. The CDR3 bases are TGTGCCAGCAGGTACAGGGTAACGCGGAAACTGTTTTTT. Its protein product is CASRYRVTRKLFF.

The gene calls are TRBV3-1 (or the pseudogene TRBV3-2) and TRBJ2-3; no firm D call. The V end lost 2 bases, the J end lost 6 bases, and 15 bases lay between the germline ends. Germline CDR1 is LGHDT and CDR2 is YNNKEL (reference sequence). This CDR3 contains 15 residues. The DNA of the CDR3 is TGTGCCAGCAGCCAATTTGGAACGCCGAGGGATACGCAGTATTTT. It codes for CASSQFGTPRDTQYF.

The gene calls are TRBV5-1 and TRBJ1-1; 9 bases fit TRBD1. V lost 5 bases to trimming and J lost 11 bases; unmatched junction nucleotides: 10. There are 13 residues in the CDR3. Germline lookup yields CDR1 SGHRS and CDR2 YFSETQ. CDR3 DNA: TGCGCCAGCAGAGCGGGACAGGGTCTTTCGGCTTTCTTT. It encodes CASRAGQGLSAFF.